This T cell receptor (beta chain) was captured by sequencing in a study of OX40 agonist ivuxolimab in advanced cancers. Study-level background: Eligibility admitted prior anti-PD-1, anti-PD-L1 or anti-CTLA-4 therapy; about 40% had some. General study results and limits: Within 6 weeks, CD4+ and CD8+ blood T cells expanded clonally at 0.1 to 3.0 mg/kg. Normalized T-cell clonal expansion was also low in some nonresponders.

In regard to this clone: Its target is unknown.

Prior autoimmune disease or systemic immunosuppression barred patients. TCRdb's table, derived via immunoSEQ multiplex PCR, lists solely in-frame clones and lacks some. The sample has about 16,000 clones; roughly 84% are singletons. Trimming cost V 6 bases and J 10 bases, with 12 bases left between them. This CDR3 is built from 11 residues. Per germline, CDR1 SEHNR and CDR2 FQNEAQ (reference sequence). The sequence derives from an adult with an advanced solid tumor such as melanoma, head and neck, liver or kidney cancer. This rearrangement joins TRBV7-9 to TRBJ1-1, with D maybe TRBD1 (6 bases). The sample consisted of CD4+ or CD8+ T cells sorted from blood, taken in a trial of the OX40 agonist ivuxolimab. The chain's CDR3 is CASRSKGGAFF. The CDR3 coding sequence is TGTGCCAGCAGGTCAAAGGGGGGAGCTTTCTTT.